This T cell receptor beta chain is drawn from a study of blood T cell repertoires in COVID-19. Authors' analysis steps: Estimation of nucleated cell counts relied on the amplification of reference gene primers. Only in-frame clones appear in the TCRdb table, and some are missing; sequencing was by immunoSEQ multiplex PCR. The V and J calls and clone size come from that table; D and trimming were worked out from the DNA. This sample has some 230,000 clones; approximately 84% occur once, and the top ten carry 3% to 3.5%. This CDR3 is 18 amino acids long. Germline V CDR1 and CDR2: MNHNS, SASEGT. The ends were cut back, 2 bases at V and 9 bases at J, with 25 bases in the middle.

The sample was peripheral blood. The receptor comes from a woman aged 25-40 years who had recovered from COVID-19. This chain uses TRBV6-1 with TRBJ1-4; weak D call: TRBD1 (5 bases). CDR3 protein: CASSESGISGAGGKKLFF. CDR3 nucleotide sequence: TGTGCCAGCAGTGAATCGGGCATTTCTGGGGCGGGAGGTAAAAAACTGTTTTTT.